The rows below give T cell receptor beta chains drawn from one sample of a study of blood T cell repertoires in COVID-19. Assay: immunoSEQ multiplex PCR; the TCRdb copy retains only in-frame clones and omits some. There are approximately 170,000 clones in the sample; more than 75% occur only once, and over 3.5% lies in the top ten. The specimen was peripheral blood. The receptor set was obtained from a man between 18 and 29 years old with active or convalescent COVID-19. Both conserved end residues are part of each CDR3. A D gene is named only where the DNA matches it firmly. Clone size appears in some rows only: once, few, many, or a class for an expanded clone.

size: .
J: TRBJ2-3
D: TRBD1
V: TRBV5-5
CDR3: CASSWDRVTDTQYF
DNA: TGTGCCAGCAGCTGGGACAGGGTCACAGATACGCAGTATTTT

size: .
J: TRBJ1-1
D: TRBD1
V: TRBV18
CDR3: CASSPDRGGEAFF
DNA: TGTGCCAGCTCACCCGACAGGGGGGGCGAAGCTTTCTTT

size: .
J: TRBJ1-2
D: .
V: TRBV28
CDR3: CASSPAGLMAYGYTF
DNA: TGTGCCAGCAGTCCAGCGGGCCTCATGGCCTATGGCTACACCTTC

size: .
J: TRBJ1-2
D: .
V: TRBV5-4
CDR3: CASSFGPLSSEPHNYGGYTF
DNA: TGTGCCAGCAGCTTCGGCCCCCTCTCGTCCGAGCCTCATAACTATGGTGGCTACACCTTC

size: .
J: TRBJ1-4
D: TRBD1
V: TRBV28
CDR3: CASNQYDRVKLFF
DNA: TGTGCCAGCAATCAATATGACAGGGTAAAACTGTTTTTT

size: .
J: TRBJ2-6
D: .
V: TRBV2
CDR3: CASSRTSLTGANVLTF
DNA: TGTGCCAGCAGCCGAACCTCGCTAACTGGGGCCAACGTCCTGACTTTC

size: .
J: TRBJ1-2
D: .
V: TRBV9
CDR3: CASSVVDGDTVYGYTF
DNA: TGTGCCAGCAGCGTAGTAGATGGGGACACGGTGTATGGCTACACCTTC

size: .
J: TRBJ1-1
D: .
V: TRBV19
CDR3: CASSITPGPNTEAFF
DNA: TGTGCCAGTAGTATAACGCCAGGGCCGAACACTGAAGCTTTCTTT

size: once
J: TRBJ1-2
D: .
V: TRBV27
CDR3: CASSLAQGQYGYTF
DNA: TGTGCCAGCAGTTTAGCGCAGGGCCAATATGGCTACACCTTC

size: .
J: TRBJ2-1
D: .
V: TRBV4-1
CDR3: CASSQYPYRTLALEQFF
DNA: TGCGCCAGCAGCCAATACCCCTACCGAACCCTAGCCCTTGAGCAGTTCTTC

size: .
J: TRBJ2-7
D: .
V: TRBV7-6
CDR3: CASSLIADEKSEQYF
DNA: TGTGCCAGCAGCTTAATTGCGGATGAAAAGTCCGAGCAGTACTTC

size: .
J: TRBJ1-4
D: .
V: TRBV5-1
CDR3: CASMSTGTPNEKLFF
DNA: TGCGCCAGCATGAGCACTGGGACACCCAATGAAAAACTGTTTTTT

size: .
J: TRBJ2-1
D: TRBD2
V: TRBV3-1/TRBV3-2
CDR3: CASSQGGGHYNEQFF
DNA: TGTGCCAGCAGCCAAGGCGGGGGGCACTACAATGAGCAGTTCTTC

size: .
J: TRBJ2-5
D: TRBD2
V: TRBV9
CDR3: CASSPGTSGKETQYF
DNA: TGTGCCAGCAGCCCCGGGACTAGCGGGAAAGAGACCCAGTACTTC

size: .
J: TRBJ2-7
D: .
V: TRBV19
CDR3: CASSMLQGGEQYF
DNA: TGTGCCAGTAGTATGCTCCAGGGCGGTGAGCAGTACTTC

size: once
J: TRBJ2-3
D: .
V: TRBV13
CDR3: CASAMGTDTQYF
DNA: TGTGCCAGCGCTATGGGCACAGATACGCAGTATTTT

size: .
J: TRBJ1-2
D: .
V: TRBV12-3/TRBV12-4
CDR3: CASSPTLRGYTF
DNA: TGTGCCAGCAGCCCCACCCTCCGGGGCTACACCTTC

size: .
J: TRBJ1-4
D: TRBD1
V: TRBV2
CDR3: CASRTYRGEISLVF
DNA: TGTGCCAGCAGGACCTACAGGGGGGAAATCAGTCTGGTTTTT

size: few
J: TRBJ1-1
D: .
V: TRBV5-1
CDR3: CASRRERELGNTEAFF
DNA: TGCGCCAGCAGACGTGAGCGGGAGTTGGGGAACACTGAAGCTTTCTTT

size: once
J: TRBJ2-2
D: TRBD1
V: TRBV9
CDR3: CASSVYSSGGAHGAGELFF
DNA: TGTGCCAGCAGCGTGTATAGTTCAGGGGGCGCACATGGCGCCGGGGAGCTGTTTTTT

size: .
J: TRBJ2-3
D: TRBD2
V: TRBV4-2
CDR3: CASSPGGAGTGSTDTQYF
DNA: TGTGCCAGCAGCCCTGGGGGAGCGGGAACCGGAAGCACAGATACGCAGTATTTT

size: .
J: TRBJ2-3
D: .
V: TRBV12-3/TRBV12-4
CDR3: CASSFQGDTQYF
DNA: TGTGCCAGCAGTTTCCAGGGAGATACGCAGTATTTT

size: once
J: TRBJ1-1
D: .
V: TRBV5-5
CDR3: CASSWVKGTEAFF
DNA: TGTGCCAGCAGCTGGGTGAAGGGGACTGAAGCTTTCTTT

size: .
J: TRBJ2-1
D: .
V: TRBV19
CDR3: CASSLSTGNNEQFF
DNA: TGTGCCAGTAGCTTATCGACTGGAAACAATGAGCAGTTCTTC

size: .
J: TRBJ1-1
D: .
V: TRBV7-2
CDR3: CASSLAEGWTEAFF
DNA: TGTGCCAGCAGCTTAGCAGAGGGTTGGACTGAAGCTTTCTTT

size: .
J: TRBJ1-1
D: .
V: TRBV19
CDR3: CASSIAAGARDAEAFF
DNA: TGTGCCAGTAGTATAGCGGCAGGGGCTAGGGATGCTGAAGCTTTCTTT

size: once
J: TRBJ2-1
D: TRBD1
V: TRBV28
CDR3: CASTMLGQLFNEQFF
DNA: TGTGCCAGCACCATGCTGGGACAGCTATTCAATGAGCAGTTCTTC

size: .
J: TRBJ1-2
D: .
V: TRBV14
CDR3: CASSQVAGHGYTF
DNA: TGTGCCAGCAGCCAAGTAGCAGGGCATGGCTACACCTTC

size: .
J: TRBJ2-1
D: .
V: TRBV5-1
CDR3: CASSLAPGSSYNEQFF
DNA: TGCGCCAGCAGCTTGGCCCCAGGTTCGTCCTACAATGAGCAGTTCTTC

size: .
J: TRBJ2-2
D: .
V: TRBV29-1
CDR3: CSVGRTGELFF
DNA: TGCAGCGTTGGGCGGACCGGGGAGCTGTTTTTT

size: .
J: TRBJ1-1
D: TRBD1
V: TRBV2
CDR3: CASSEVTPRQGANTEAFF
DNA: TGTGCCAGCAGTGAAGTAACACCCCGACAGGGGGCTAACACTGAAGCTTTCTTT

size: .
J: TRBJ2-5
D: TRBD2
V: TRBV7-3
CDR3: CASSFGGAQETQYF
DNA: TGTGCCAGCAGCTTCGGGGGGGCCCAAGAGACCCAGTACTTC

size: .
J: TRBJ1-1
D: TRBD1
V: TRBV18
CDR3: CASSEGQEKAFF
DNA: TGTGCCAGCTCGGAGGGACAGGAGAAAGCTTTCTTT

size: .
J: TRBJ1-5
D: .
V: TRBV9
CDR3: CASSVESLGQPQHF
DNA: TGTGCCAGCAGCGTAGAGAGTCTCGGTCAGCCCCAGCATTTT

size: once
J: TRBJ1-2
D: TRBD1
V: TRBV5-1
CDR3: CASSLEGQGPYGYTF
DNA: TGCGCCAGCAGCTTGGAGGGACAGGGGCCTTATGGCTACACCTTC

size: .
J: TRBJ2-1
D: .
V: TRBV7-2
CDR3: CASSVSPLGTPYNEQFF
DNA: TGTGCCAGCAGCGTATCCCCCCTTGGGACACCTTACAATGAGCAGTTCTTC

size: few
J: TRBJ1-4
D: .
V: TRBV7-9
CDR3: CASSLRREPNEKLFF
DNA: TGTGCCAGCAGCTTAAGGAGGGAGCCTAATGAAAAACTGTTTTTT

size: .
J: TRBJ1-1
D: .
V: TRBV29-1
CDR3: CSVHNRAEAFF
DNA: TGCAGCGTGCACAACAGAGCTGAAGCTTTCTTT

size: .
J: TRBJ2-1
D: TRBD2
V: TRBV27
CDR3: CASSLQRGYLNEQFF
DNA: TGTGCCAGCAGTTTACAGCGGGGATACCTCAATGAGCAGTTCTTC

size: .
J: TRBJ2-1
D: .
V: TRBV7-9
CDR3: CASSLQRASYNEQFF
DNA: TGTGCCAGCAGCCTCCAGCGGGCCTCCTACAATGAGCAGTTCTTC

size: .
J: TRBJ2-5
D: .
V: TRBV6-5
CDR3: CASSYGQGNEETQYF
DNA: TGTGCCAGCAGTTACGGCCAGGGGAATGAGGAGACCCAGTACTTC

size: .
J: TRBJ1-4
D: .
V: TRBV6-6
CDR3: CASSYAQGVNEKLFF
DNA: TGTGCCAGCAGTTACGCACAGGGAGTTAATGAAAAACTGTTTTTT

size: once
J: TRBJ2-3
D: TRBD1
V: TRBV27
CDR3: CASQPGTGPDTQYF
DNA: TGTGCCAGCCAACCCGGGACAGGACCAGATACGCAGTATTTT

size: .
J: TRBJ1-2
D: TRBD1
V: TRBV5-6
CDR3: CASSLGQGFNGYTF
DNA: TGTGCCAGCAGCCTGGGACAGGGGTTCAATGGCTACACCTTC

size: few
J: TRBJ2-1
D: .
V: TRBV14
CDR3: CASSAITPIADRAYNEQFF
DNA: TGTGCCAGCAGCGCAATCACCCCTATAGCGGATAGGGCCTACAATGAGCAGTTCTTC

size: .
J: TRBJ1-2
D: TRBD1
V: TRBV11-2
CDR3: CASSLNRGYGYTF
DNA: TGTGCCAGCAGCTTAAACAGGGGGTATGGCTACACCTTC

size: few
J: TRBJ1-6
D: .
V: TRBV3-1/TRBV3-2
CDR3: CASSHSRQGRSNSPLHF
DNA: TGTGCCAGCAGCCATAGTCGCCAGGGGCGCTCTAATTCACCCCTCCACTTT

size: .
J: TRBJ1-2
D: .
V: TRBV4-2
CDR3: CASSLTGTYGYTF
DNA: TGTGCCAGCAGCCTAACAGGGACCTATGGCTACACCTTC

size: .
J: TRBJ2-1
D: TRBD1
V: TRBV6-2/TRBV6-3
CDR3: CASSFTTVAYRGSDEQFF
DNA: TGTGCCAGCAGTTTCACGACGGTAGCGTACAGGGGTTCGGATGAGCAGTTCTTC

size: .
J: TRBJ1-1
D: TRBD1
V: TRBV18
CDR3: CASSPQSGQQNEAFF
DNA: TGTGCCAGCTCACCCCAATCGGGACAGCAGAATGAAGCTTTCTTT

size: .
J: TRBJ2-3
D: .
V: TRBV2
CDR3: CASSEGSGSTDTQYF
DNA: TGTGCCAGCAGTGAAGGTAGCGGAAGCACAGATACGCAGTATTTT

size: few
J: TRBJ1-1
D: TRBD1
V: TRBV7-9
CDR3: CASSWTDRGNTEAFF
DNA: TGTGCCAGCAGCTGGACGGACAGGGGGAACACTGAAGCTTTCTTT

size: .
J: TRBJ2-5
D: TRBD1
V: TRBV11-3
CDR3: CASSQRTGFVETQYF
DNA: TGTGCCAGCAGCCAACGGACAGGGTTCGTGGAGACCCAGTACTTC

size: .
J: TRBJ1-1
D: .
V: TRBV5-1
CDR3: CASSRLTGFDGTEAFF
DNA: TGCGCCAGCAGCCGATTAACAGGGTTCGACGGCACTGAAGCTTTCTTT